The 17 T cell receptor beta chains given below trace back to one sample, sequenced in a study of T cell changes during pregnancy in multiple sclerosis. Libraries were prepared by immunoSEQ multiplex PCR; TCRdb keeps only in-frame clonotypes and omits some of them. The sample holds about 23,000 clones; 85% to 90% are singletons and the top ten take around 6.9%. Sequences were derived from CD8+ T cells from peripheral blood mononuclear cells, sampled in the first trimester of pregnancy. These TCRs come from a female donor with multiple sclerosis, enrolled in a pregnancy study.

By proportion, this clone is medium-sized. The chain uses TRBV27 and TRBJ2-1; TRBD1 aligns across 9 bases. The CDR3 runs 14 residues. Unmatched junction bases numbered 4, after V lost 4 bases and J lost 6 bases. Looked up from germline, CDR1 is MNHEY and CDR2 is SMNVEV (reference sequence). CDR3 amino acids: CASSSRDRANEQFF. The CDR3 DNA sequence: TGTGCCAGCAGTTCCCGGGACAGGGCCAATGAGCAGTTCTTC.

The rearrangement links TRBV28 to TRBJ1-5, with D tentatively TRBD1 (6 bases). Deletions cut 4 bases from V and 0 bases from J, with 13 bases between. Germline loops: CDR1 MDHEN, CDR2 SYDVKM. The CDR3 extends over 16 amino acids. The DNA of the CDR3 is TGTGCCAGCAGTTGGAGGACAGAATATAGCAATCAGCCCCAGCATTTT. It translates to CASSWRTEYSNQPQHF.

This sequence joins TRBV4-3 and TRBJ2-1; 7 nucleotides match TRBD2. The CDR3 runs to 16 residues. The ends lost 0 bases at V and 4 bases at J; junction bases unmatched: 6. CDR1 LGHNA and CDR2 YSLEER come from the germline V gene. The CDR3 is CASSQDGAGAYNEQFF. In nucleotides, the CDR3 is TGCGCCAGCAGCCAAGATGGGGCGGGAGCGTACAATGAGCAGTTCTTC.

The CDR3 DNA is TGTGCCAGTAGTATAGATCGACCAGGGTACACCGGGGAGCTGTTTTTT. Its protein product is CASSIDRPGYTGELFF. This rearrangement joins TRBV19 to TRBJ2-2, with D possibly matching TRBD1 (5 bases). The CDR3 spans 16 residues. Trimming left V 0 bases short and J 3 bases short, with 11 bases between. Germline CDR1 is LNHDA and CDR2 is SQIVND (reference sequence).

The V gene is TRBV6-4, the J gene TRBJ2-3; 8 bases are shared with TRBD1. CDR3 length equals 16 residues. Germline V gene sequence: CDR1 MRHNA, CDR2 SNTAGT. After removal of 0 bases from V and 1 base from J, the junction contained 3 bases not matched to a gene. As DNA, the CDR3 is TGTGCCAGCAGTGACTCGGAGACAGGGGGCACAGATACGCAGTATTTT. This codes for CASSDSETGGTDTQYF.

The gene calls are TRBV7-6 and TRBJ2-1; D unclear. The V gene's germline CDR1 is SGHVS and CDR2 FNYEAQ. V was pared by 7 bases and J by 6 bases, with 7 bases between. CDR3 size: 11 residues. The CDR3 reads CASTKANEQFF. The CDR3 nucleotides read TGTGCCAGCACAAAAGCCAATGAGCAGTTCTTC.

The V call is TRBV4-1, the J call TRBJ2-5; 8 positions match TRBD2. After removal of 2 bases from V and 4 bases from J, the junction contained 6 bases not matched to a gene. The CDR3 totals 15 residues. From germline, CDR1 is MGHRA and CDR2 YSYEKL. The CDR3 DNA is TGCGCCAGCAGCCAAACTAATCTAGCGGGAGAGACCCAGTACTTC. Translation: CASSQTNLAGETQYF.

The genes are TRBV6-5 and TRBJ2-5, with 13 bases lining up with TRBD2. From germline, CDR1 is MNHEY and CDR2 SVGAGI. This CDR3 spans 15 amino acids. V dropped 6 bases and J dropped 0; count of bases not matched to a gene: 1. CDR3 in DNA: TGTGCCAGCAGAGGACTAGCGGGAGACCAAGAGACCCAGTACTTC. It encodes CASRGLAGDQETQYF.

V and J are TRBV10-3 and TRBJ2-7, with 7 bases fitting TRBD1. The CDR3 spans 13 residues. Trimming took 3 bases from V and 3 from J; bases not matched to a gene: 2. Germline V gene sequence: CDR1 ENHRY, CDR2 SYGVKD. The DNA for the CDR3 is TGTGCCATCAGTGACCGGGACAGCTACGAGCAGTACTTC. It yields the protein CAISDRDSYEQYF.

The V and J genes are TRBV6-6 and TRBJ2-2, with D tentatively TRBD2 (6 bases). There are 13 residues in the CDR3. Trimming shortened V by 11 bases and J by 6 bases, and 16 bases separated the two germline ends. Germline V gives CDR1 MNHNY, CDR2 SVGAGI (reference sequence). The CDR3 region has the DNA TGTGCCTGTCGGTCGGGAGACCCCGGGGAGCTGTTTTTT. Translation gives CACRSGDPGELFF.

The chain uses TRBV7-2 and TRBJ2-3; 8 bases align to TRBD1. CDR3 length equals 15 residues. The V segment lost 4 bases and the J segment 2 bases; nucleotides outside the gene matches: 5. Per germline, CDR1 SGHTA and CDR2 FQGNSA. This CDR3 reads CASSSYRGATDTQYF. The CDR3 DNA follows: TGTGCCAGCAGCTCTTACAGGGGGGCCACAGATACGCAGTATTTT.

The chain combines TRBV19 with TRBJ2-1; maybe TRBD2 (5 bases). The CDR3 has 13 residues. Trimming cost V 7 bases and J 8 bases, with 15 bases left between them. The germline CDR1 and CDR2 sequences are LNHDA and SQIVND (reference sequence). The CDR3 bases are TGTGCCAGTAATGGGAGCCCATGGGATGAGCAGTTCTTC. It yields the protein CASNGSPWDEQFF. Filled out from reference TRBV19 and TRBJ2-1, the complete variable domain reads DGGITQSPKYLFRKEGQNVTLSCEQNLNHDAMYWYRQDPGQGLRLIYYSQIVNDFQKGDIAEGYSVSREKKESFPLTVTSAQKNPTAFYLCASNGSPWDEQFFGPGTRLTVL.

This chain links TRBV10-3 with TRBJ2-2; possibly TRBD2 for D (5 bases). V lost 1 base to trimming and J lost 0 bases, with 12 bases between them. This CDR3 is built from 17 residues. Germline V CDR1 and CDR2: ENHRY, SYGVKD. For the CDR3, the DNA is TGTGCCATCAGTGAGTTCAGCGGAAGAACGAACACCGGGGAGCTGTTTTTT. This codes for CAISEFSGRTNTGELFF.

This chain connects TRBV4-2 to TRBJ2-2, with 7 bases that match TRBD1. J was trimmed by 5 bases and V by 3 bases; bases with no gene match: 6. The CDR3 runs to 15 residues. CDR1 is LGHNA and CDR2 is YNFKEQ in the germline V gene. CDR3 region: CASSQETGITGELFF. CDR3 in DNA: TGTGCCAGCAGCCAGGAGACAGGGATTACCGGGGAGCTGTTTTTT.

The V call is TRBV4-3, the J call TRBJ1-4; possible D gene TRBD1, 5 bases. Trimming took 4 bases from V and 8 from J, leaving 14 bases between them. The length of the CDR3 is 14 residues. The germline V gene has CDR1 LGHNA and CDR2 YSLEER. The CDR3 region is CASSRRGLEEKLFF. The CDR3 coding sequence is TGCGCCAGCAGCCGAAGGGGATTGGAAGAAAAACTGTTTTTT.

The rearrangement links TRBV11-2 to TRBJ2-2, with a possible D match to TRBD2 (5 bases). Germline V gene data show CDR1 as SGHAT and CDR2 as FQNNGV. V lost 5 bases, J lost 7 bases, and 20 bases lay in between. The CDR3 extends over 16 amino acids. This CDR3 is CASSPMALAGGGELFF. CDR3 nucleotides: TGTGCCAGCAGCCCCATGGCTCTAGCCGGCGGCGGGGAGCTGTTTTTT.

This chain connects TRBV7-6 to TRBJ2-7; 10 bases align to TRBD1. This CDR3 is built from 15 residues. V trimming: 1 base; J trimming: 3 bases; junction bases outside the gene matches: 3. CDR1 and CDR2 from the germline V gene are SGHVS and FNYEAQ. The CDR3 DNA reads TGTGCCAGCAGCTTAGGACAGGGGGCCCTCTACGAGCAGTACTTC. It codes for CASSLGQGALYEQYF.